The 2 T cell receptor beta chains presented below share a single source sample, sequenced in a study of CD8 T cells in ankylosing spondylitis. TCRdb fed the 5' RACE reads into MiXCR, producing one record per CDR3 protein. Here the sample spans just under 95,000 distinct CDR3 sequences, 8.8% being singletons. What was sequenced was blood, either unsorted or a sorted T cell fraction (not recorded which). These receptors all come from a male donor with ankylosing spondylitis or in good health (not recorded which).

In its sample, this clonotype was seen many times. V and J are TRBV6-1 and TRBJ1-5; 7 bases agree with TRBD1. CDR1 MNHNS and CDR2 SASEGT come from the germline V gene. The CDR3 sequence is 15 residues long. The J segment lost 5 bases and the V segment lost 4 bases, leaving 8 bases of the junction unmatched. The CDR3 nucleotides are TGTGCCAGCAGTGCCAGTCAGGGGGGGTATCAGCCCCAGCATTTT. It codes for CASSASQGGYQPQHF.

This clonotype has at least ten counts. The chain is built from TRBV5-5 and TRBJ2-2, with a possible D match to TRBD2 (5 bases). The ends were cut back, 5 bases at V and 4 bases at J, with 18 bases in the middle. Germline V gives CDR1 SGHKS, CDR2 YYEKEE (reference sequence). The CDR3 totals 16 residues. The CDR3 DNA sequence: TGTGCCAGCAGTTCCGTTCGTAGCGCTGGCACCGGGGAGCTGTTTTTT. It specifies CASSSVRSAGTGELFF.